This is a list of T cell receptor beta chains from one sample in a study of T cells in Graves' hyperthyroidism and ophthalmopathy. TCRdb itself ran the multiplex PCR reads through MiXCR, one entry per CDR3 protein. The table lists hundreds of thousands of distinct CDR3 sequences, roughly 25% of them singletons. The specimen sequenced was blood. These TCRs come from a woman in her thirties with Graves' ophthalmopathy. CDR3s include the opening cysteine and the closing phenylalanine or tryptophan. The D gene is left open where the match is weak. Size is stated for part of the rows, as once, few or many counts, or as a class when the clone is expanded.

v_gene	abundance	j_gene	d_gene	CDR3nt	CDR3aa
TRBV12-3/TRBV12-4	-	TRBJ2-5	-	TGTGCCAGCACCAGGGGGGAGGAGACCCAGTACTTC	CASTRGEETQYF
TRBV6-1	-	TRBJ2-2	-	TGTGCCAGCAGTGAAGGGGAGTTACAGGGCTGGACCGGGGAGCTGTTTTTT	CASSEGELQGWTGELFF
TRBV28	-	TRBJ2-2	-	TGTGCCAGCAGTTTAGTCGCAGCCTGGAGCACCGGGGAGCTGTTTTTT	CASSLVAAWSTGELFF
TRBV11-2	-	TRBJ2-7	-	TGTGCCAGCAGCCTGCCCGGACAAACGCAGTACTTC	CASSLPGQTQYF
TRBV20-1	-	TRBJ1-1	TRBD1	TGCAGTGCCGACCTTGACAGGGGCAGTATGGGTTTCTTT	CSADLDRGSMGFF
TRBV6-1	-	TRBJ2-7	TRBD2	TGTGCCAGCGCAAGCTCCGGGACTAGCTCCTACGAGCAGTACTTC	CASASSGTSSYEQYF
TRBV5-1	many	TRBJ1-1	-	TGCGCCAGCAGCAGCGCCTGGGGCACTGAAGCTTTCTTT	CASSSAWGTEAFF
TRBV20-1	-	TRBJ2-7	-	TGCAGTGCTAAACGGGGTACCTACGAGCAGTACTTC	CSAKRGTYEQYF
TRBV24-1	-	TRBJ2-7	-	TGTGCCACCTCACCAGGGCTCCGTGGTGGGGGTTACGAGCAGTACTTC	CATSPGLRGGGYEQYF
TRBV6-1	many	TRBJ2-7	TRBD1	TGTGCCAGCAGTGCTATTGGACAGGCCTACGAGCAGTACTTC	CASSAIGQAYEQYF
TRBV6-5	many	TRBJ1-1	-	TGTGCCAGCAGCTATGGACGGGGGAACACTGAAGCTTTCTTT	CASSYGRGNTEAFF
TRBV20-1	-	TRBJ2-7	-	TGCAGTGCCTCGACAGGTTTCCACGAGCAGTACTTC	CSASTGFHEQYF
TRBV3-1	-	TRBJ1-2	-	TGTGCCGGCAGCCGGACAGCCTATGGCTACACCTTC	CAGSRTAYGYTF
TRBV4-1	-	TRBJ2-2	TRBD2	TGCGCCAGCAGTTTGGCGGGGGATTCCACCGGGGAGCTGTTTTTT	CASSLAGDSTGELFF
TRBV14	many	TRBJ1-1	-	TGTGCCAGCAGCCTACGGCCGACGACTGAAGCTTTCTTT	CASSLRPTTEAFF
TRBV27	many	TRBJ2-7	TRBD1	TGTGCCAGCAAGCTCCGGGACAGGGTCTACGAGCAGTACTTC	CASKLRDRVYEQYF
TRBV4-2	many	TRBJ2-7	-	TGTGCCAGCAGCCAGGCTGGAACCACCTCCTACGAGCAGTACTTC	CASSQAGTTSYEQYF
TRBV5-1	-	TRBJ1-1	-	TGCGCCGGCAGCCCTAGAACAGCGAACACTGAAGCTTTCTTT	CAGSPRTANTEAFF
TRBV7-2	many	TRBJ2-7	TRBD2	TGTGCCAGCAGCATCCGGGAGGGGGGCATATCCTACGAGCAGTACTTC	CASSIREGGISYEQYF
TRBV4-3	many	TRBJ1-1	TRBD1	TGCGCCAGCAGCCACCGGAACAGGGGCGACACTGAAGCTTTCTTT	CASSHRNRGDTEAFF
TRBV28	many	TRBJ2-5	-	TGTGCCAGCAGTTTCTCCCTTGGGGCGGGGCCGAGAGGAGAGACCCAGTACTTC	CASSFSLGAGPRGETQYF
TRBV5-1	once	TRBJ2-3	TRBD1	TGCGCCAGCAGCCCCGGACAGGAAATCACAGATACGCAGTATTTT	CASSPGQEITDTQYF